The rows below give T cell receptor beta chains drawn from one sample of a study of CD8 T cells in ankylosing spondylitis. TCRdb analysed the 5' RACE reads with MiXCR anew, one entry per CDR3 protein. The repertoire holds 200,000 or so distinct CDR3 sequences, with roughly 13% as singletons. The specimen was blood, either unsorted or a sorted T cell fraction (not recorded which). The origin of the receptors is a female donor with ankylosing spondylitis or in good health (not recorded which). The CDR3 runs from the conserved cysteine through the conserved F or W. D genes are given only for firm matches. Clone size is stated in some rows and not others, as once, few, many or a class when expanded.

V gene	J gene	D gene	clone size	CDR3 protein	CDR3 DNA
TRBV6-6	TRBJ1-2	TRBD1	few	CASTRRQGDGYTF	TGTGCCAGCACCCGTAGGCAGGGGGATGGCTACACCTTC
TRBV10-3	TRBJ2-3	NA	few	CATLGGDSITDTQYF	TGTGCCACCCTAGGAGGTGACAGCATCACAGATACGCAGTATTTT
TRBV24-1	TRBJ2-1	NA	many	CATSEPHNEQFF	TGTGCCACCAGTGAACCCCACAATGAGCAGTTCTTC
TRBV10-3	TRBJ2-3	NA	many	CATLGSLATDTQYF	TGTGCCACCCTGGGTAGCCTAGCCACAGATACGCAGTATTTT
TRBV6-5	TRBJ1-6	NA	many	CASSYGALSYNSPLHF	TGTGCCAGCAGTTATGGGGCGCTATCCTATAATTCACCCCTCCACTTT
TRBV7-7	TRBJ2-1	TRBD2	NA	CASSLAMGLAGVGEQFF	TGTGCTAGCAGCTTAGCAATGGGACTAGCGGGAGTAGGCGAGCAGTTCTTC
TRBV7-2	TRBJ2-1	NA	NA	CASSLFESGAGYNEQFF	TGTGCCAGCAGCTTATTTGAATCGGGAGCGGGCTACAATGAGCAGTTCTTC
TRBV12-3/TRBV12-4	TRBJ2-1	NA	NA	CASTYSRTDVDEQFF	TGTGCCAGCACCTACAGCCGGACAGATGTAGATGAGCAGTTCTTC
TRBV11-2	TRBJ2-7	NA	few	CASSPRVSSPLQQYF	TGTGCCAGCAGCCCCAGGGTCTCTAGCCCCCTCCAGCAGTACTTC
TRBV19	TRBJ2-3	NA	NA	CASSTRTKGTDTQYF	TGTGCCAGTAGTACGCGGACCAAAGGGACAGATACGCAGTATTTT